The rows below give T cell receptor beta chains drawn from one sample of a study of blood T cell repertoires in COVID-19. Method: immunoSEQ multiplex PCR; TCRdb's copy keeps in-frame clones and lacks some. The sample consists of under 300,000 clones, 65% to 90% of them appearing once. The source material was peripheral blood. The receptors shown here come from an elderly woman with active or convalescent COVID-19. Both conserved end residues are trimmed from each CDR3. The order of the fields is CDR3 length, J gene, V gene, CDR3 protein.

>12|TRBJ2-7|TRBV10-3
AISGTGGDREQY
>11|TRBJ1-2|TRBV6-1
ASSEKAEDGYT
>11|TRBJ1-4|TRBV6-5
ASRLDRGEKLF
>15|TRBJ2-3|TRBV4-1
ASSHGLAGMGTDTQY
>10|TRBJ1-2|TRBV19
ASGTGNYGYT
>12|TRBJ2-7|TRBV11-2
ASSTFGGRATQY
>11|TRBJ1-2|TRBV10-2
ASSTQGVYGYT
>13|TRBJ1-4|TRBV5-6
ASSLDGQNLQKLF
>13|TRBJ1-2|TRBV5-4
ASSWRAGGNYGYT
>12|TRBJ1-4|TRBV5-6
ASSTGTGDEKLF
>13|TRBJ1-1|TRBV18
ASTRVSGLGTEAF
>14|TRBJ2-1|TRBV5-4
ASRTGLAGLYNEQF
>12|TRBJ1-2|TRBV3-1/TRBV3-2
ASSQLGHVDGYT
>12|TRBJ2-3|TRBV19
ASSQGWATDTQY
>13|TRBJ2-3|TRBV5-1
ASSLGPGATDTQY
>13|TRBJ1-5|TRBV6-1
ASSDTGTGVGPQH
>16|TRBJ1-5|TRBV5-6
ASSFLNRGPSGNQPQH
>13|TRBJ2-1|TRBV5-1
ASSLVSRESNEQF